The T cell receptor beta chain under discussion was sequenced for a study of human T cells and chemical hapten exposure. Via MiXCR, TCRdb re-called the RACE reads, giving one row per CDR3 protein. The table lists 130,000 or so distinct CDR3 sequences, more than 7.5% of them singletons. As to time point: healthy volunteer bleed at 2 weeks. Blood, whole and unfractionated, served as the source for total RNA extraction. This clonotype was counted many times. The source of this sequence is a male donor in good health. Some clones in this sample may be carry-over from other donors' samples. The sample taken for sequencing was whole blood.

The CDR3 here is CASSQVGVSQETQYF. In DNA form, the CDR3 reads TGCGCCAGCAGCCAAGTTGGGGTCAGCCAAGAGACCCAGTACTTC. V and J are TRBV4-1 and TRBJ2-5; D is unresolved. CDR1 is MGHRA, CDR2 YSYEKL, per germline. The CDR3 is made up of 15 amino acids. Between the trimmed V and J ends, which lost 1 base and 1 base, there was a span of 10 bases.